The entry that follows covers one T cell receptor beta chain sequence. These data come from a study of cytomegalovirus exposure and HLA in healthy donors. Assay used: immunoSEQ multiplex PCR; TCRdb lists only in-frame clones, some missing. In the table there are 100,000 to 150,000 clones, approximately 92% of which are singletons. The CDR3 length is 18 residues. The junction had 10 bases not matched to a gene; V was cut back by 3 bases and J by 4 bases. CDR1 and CDR2 (germline): SGHAT, FQNNGV. This rearrangement joins TRBV11-2 to TRBJ2-6, with 9 positions matching TRBD2. The sequenced material came from PBMCs. The sequence was collected from a young woman in good health and CMV-seronegative. The CDR3 is CASSLNLAGLSGANVLTF. In DNA, the CDR3 is TGTGCCAGCAGCTTGAATCTAGCGGGGCTCTCAGGGGCCAACGTCCTGACTTTC.